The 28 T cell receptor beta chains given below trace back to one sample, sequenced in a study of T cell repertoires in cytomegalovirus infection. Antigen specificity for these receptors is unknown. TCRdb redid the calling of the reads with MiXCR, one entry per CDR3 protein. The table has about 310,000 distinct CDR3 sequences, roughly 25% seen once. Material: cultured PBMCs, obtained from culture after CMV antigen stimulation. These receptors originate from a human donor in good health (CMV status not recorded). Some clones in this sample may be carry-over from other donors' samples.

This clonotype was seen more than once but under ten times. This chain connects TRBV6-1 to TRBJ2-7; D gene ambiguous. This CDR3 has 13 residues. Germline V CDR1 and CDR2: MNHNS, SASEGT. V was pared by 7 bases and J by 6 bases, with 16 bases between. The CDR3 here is CASKLMASGEQYV. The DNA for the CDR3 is TGTGCCAGCAAATTAATGGCATCTGGCGAGCAGTACGTC.

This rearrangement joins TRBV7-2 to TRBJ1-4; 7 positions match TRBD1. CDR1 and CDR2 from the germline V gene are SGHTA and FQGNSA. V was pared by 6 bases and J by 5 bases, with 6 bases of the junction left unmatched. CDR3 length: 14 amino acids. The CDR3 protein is CASRRDSVNEKLFF. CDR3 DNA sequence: TGTGCCAGCAGGAGGGACAGCGTAAATGAAAAACTGTTTTTT.

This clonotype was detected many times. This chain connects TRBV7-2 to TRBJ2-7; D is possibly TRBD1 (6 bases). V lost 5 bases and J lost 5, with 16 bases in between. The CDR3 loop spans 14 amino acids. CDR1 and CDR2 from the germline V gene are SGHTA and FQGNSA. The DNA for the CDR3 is TGTGCCAGCAGCGGGACACGGGTCGGGGACGAGCAGTACTTC. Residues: CASSGTRVGDEQYF.

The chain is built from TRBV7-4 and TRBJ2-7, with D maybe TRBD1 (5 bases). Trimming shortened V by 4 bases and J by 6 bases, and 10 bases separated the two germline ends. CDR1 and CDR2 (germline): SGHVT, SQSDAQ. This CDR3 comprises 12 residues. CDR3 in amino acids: CASSYGQSEQYF. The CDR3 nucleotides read TGTGCCAGCAGCTACGGACAATCCGAGCAGTACTTC.

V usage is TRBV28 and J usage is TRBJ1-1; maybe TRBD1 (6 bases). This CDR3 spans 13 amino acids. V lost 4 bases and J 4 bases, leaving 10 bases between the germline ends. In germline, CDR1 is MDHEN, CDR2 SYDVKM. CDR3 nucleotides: TGTGCCAGCAGTTACCAGGGGACCACTGAAGCTTTCTTT. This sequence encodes CASSYQGTTEAFF.

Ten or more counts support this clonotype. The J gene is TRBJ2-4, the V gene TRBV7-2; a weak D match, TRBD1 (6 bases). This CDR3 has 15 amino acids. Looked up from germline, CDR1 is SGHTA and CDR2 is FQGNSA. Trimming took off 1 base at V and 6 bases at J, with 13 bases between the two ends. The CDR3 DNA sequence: TGTGCCAGCAGCTTAGAGGTGGGGGCGGCAAACATTCAGTACTTC. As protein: CASSLEVGAANIQYF.

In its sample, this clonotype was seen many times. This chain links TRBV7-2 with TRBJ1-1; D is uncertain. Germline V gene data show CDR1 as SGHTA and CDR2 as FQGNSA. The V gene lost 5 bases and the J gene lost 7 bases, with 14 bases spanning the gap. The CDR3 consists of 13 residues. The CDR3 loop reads CASSQEGLGEAFF. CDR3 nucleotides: TGTGCCAGCAGCCAGGAGGGCTTGGGTGAAGCTTTCTTT.

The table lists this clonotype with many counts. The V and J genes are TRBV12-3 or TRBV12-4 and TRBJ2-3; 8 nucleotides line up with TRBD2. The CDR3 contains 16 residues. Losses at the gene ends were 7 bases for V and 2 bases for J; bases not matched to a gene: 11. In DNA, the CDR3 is TGTGCCAGCACCTTAACTAGCGGCCCCCCCACAGATACGCAGTATTTT. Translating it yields CASTLTSGPPTDTQYF.

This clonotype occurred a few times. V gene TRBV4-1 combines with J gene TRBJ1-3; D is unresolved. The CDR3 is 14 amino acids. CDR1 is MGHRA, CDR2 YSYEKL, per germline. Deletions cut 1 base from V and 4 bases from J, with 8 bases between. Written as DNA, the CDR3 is TGCGCCAGCAGCCAAGGTACGCCCGGAAACACCATATATTTT. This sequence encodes CASSQGTPGNTIYF.

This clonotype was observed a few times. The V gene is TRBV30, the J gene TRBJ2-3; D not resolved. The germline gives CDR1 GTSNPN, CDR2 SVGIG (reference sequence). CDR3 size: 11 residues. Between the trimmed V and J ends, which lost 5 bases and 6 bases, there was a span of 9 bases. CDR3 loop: CAWALSDTQYF. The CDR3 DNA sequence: TGTGCCTGGGCCCTGTCGGATACGCAGTATTTT.

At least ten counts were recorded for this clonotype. Here the CDR3 reads CASSLSFRRGPQETQYF. CDR3 nucleotide sequence: TGTGCCAGCAGCTTATCTTTCCGGCGCGGACCCCAAGAGACCCAGTACTTC. The chain employs TRBV7-8 and TRBJ2-5; D remains unclear. Per the germline V gene, CDR1 is SGHVS and CDR2 is FQNEAQ. The V end lost 2 bases, the J end lost 1 base, and 17 bases lay between the germline ends. This CDR3 comprises 17 residues.

Here the CDR3 reads CSVIRGGDQETQYF. The CDR3 DNA is TGCAGCGTGATTCGCGGAGGAGACCAAGAGACCCAGTACTTC. J is TRBJ2-5 and V is TRBV29-1; TRBD2 might be the D (5 bases). Trimming took off 6 bases at V and 0 bases at J, with 14 bases between the two ends. Germline lookup yields CDR1 SQVTM and CDR2 ANQGSEA. The CDR3 is made up of 14 amino acids.

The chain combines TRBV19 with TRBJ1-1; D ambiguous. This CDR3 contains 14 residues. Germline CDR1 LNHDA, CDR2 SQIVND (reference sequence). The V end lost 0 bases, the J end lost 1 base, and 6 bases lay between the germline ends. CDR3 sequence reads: CASSIDLRNTEAFF. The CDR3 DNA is TGTGCCAGTAGTATAGATCTCCGGAACACTGAAGCTTTCTTT. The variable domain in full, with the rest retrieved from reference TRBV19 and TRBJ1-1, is DGGITQSPKYLFRKEGQNVTLSCEQNLNHDAMYWYRQDPGQGLRLIYYSQIVNDFQKGDIAEGYSVSREKKESFPLTVTSAQKNPTAFYLCASSIDLRNTEAFFGQGTRLTVV.

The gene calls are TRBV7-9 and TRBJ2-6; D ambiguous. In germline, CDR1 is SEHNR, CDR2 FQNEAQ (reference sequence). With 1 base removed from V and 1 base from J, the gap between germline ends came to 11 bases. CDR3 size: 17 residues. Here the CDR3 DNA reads TGTGCCAGCAGCTTAGTTGTATCGGTATCTGGGGCCAACGTCCTGACTTTC. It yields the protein CASSLVVSVSGANVLTF. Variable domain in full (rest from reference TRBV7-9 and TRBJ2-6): DTGVSQNPRHKITKRGQNVTFRCDPISEHNRLYWYRQTLGQGPEFLTYFQNEAQLEKSRLLSDRFSAERPKGSFSTLEIQRTEQGDSAMYLCASSLVVSVSGANVLTFGAGSRLTVL.

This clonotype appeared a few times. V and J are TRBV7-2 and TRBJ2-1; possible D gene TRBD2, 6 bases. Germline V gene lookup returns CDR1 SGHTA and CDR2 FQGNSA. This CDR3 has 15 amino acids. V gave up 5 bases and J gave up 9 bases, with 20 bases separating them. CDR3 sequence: CASSRVGREIGEQFF. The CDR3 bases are TGTGCCAGCAGCCGAGTGGGACGGGAGATTGGTGAGCAGTTCTTC.

The CDR3 sequence is CASQDGTASTDTQYF. The CDR3 DNA sequence: TGTGCCAGCCAGGACGGGACAGCGAGCACAGATACGCAGTATTTT. The V gene is TRBV19, the J gene TRBJ2-3; 7 bases are a match to TRBD1. Trimming removed 9 bases from V and 0 bases from J; junction bases left unmatched: 9. Per germline, CDR1 LNHDA and CDR2 SQIVND (reference sequence). The CDR3 covers 15 residues. The whole variable domain, remainder taken from reference TRBV19 and TRBJ2-3, is DGGITQSPKYLFRKEGQNVTLSCEQNLNHDAMYWYRQDPGQGLRLIYYSQIVNDFQKGDIAEGYSVSREKKESFPLTVTSAQKNPTAFYLCASQDGTASTDTQYFGPGTRLTVL.

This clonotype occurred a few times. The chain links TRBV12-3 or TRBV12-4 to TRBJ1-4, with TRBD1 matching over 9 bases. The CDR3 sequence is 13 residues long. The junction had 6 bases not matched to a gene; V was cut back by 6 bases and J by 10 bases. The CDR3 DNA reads TGTGCCAGCAGCCTCGGGACAGGGTCAAAACTGTTTTTT. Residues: CASSLGTGSKLFF.

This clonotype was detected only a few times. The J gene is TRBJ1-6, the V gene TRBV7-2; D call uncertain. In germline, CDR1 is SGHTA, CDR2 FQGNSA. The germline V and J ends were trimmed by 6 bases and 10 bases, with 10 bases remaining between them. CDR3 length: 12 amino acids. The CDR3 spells CASRTGGSPLHF. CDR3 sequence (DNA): TGTGCCAGCAGAACGGGCGGCTCACCCCTCCACTTT. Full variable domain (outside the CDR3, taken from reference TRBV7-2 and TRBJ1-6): GAGVSQSPSNKVTEKGKDVELRCDPISGHTALYWYRQSLGQGLEFLIYFQGNSAPDKSGLPSDRFSAERTGGSVSTLTIQRTQQEDSAVYLCASRTGGSPLHFGNGTRLTVT.

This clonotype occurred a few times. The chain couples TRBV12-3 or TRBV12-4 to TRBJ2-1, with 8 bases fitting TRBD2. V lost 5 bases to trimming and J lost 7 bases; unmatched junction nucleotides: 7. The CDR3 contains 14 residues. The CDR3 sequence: CASSPGVAGNEQFF. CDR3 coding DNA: TGTGCCAGCAGTCCGGGGGTAGCGGGGAATGAGCAGTTCTTC.

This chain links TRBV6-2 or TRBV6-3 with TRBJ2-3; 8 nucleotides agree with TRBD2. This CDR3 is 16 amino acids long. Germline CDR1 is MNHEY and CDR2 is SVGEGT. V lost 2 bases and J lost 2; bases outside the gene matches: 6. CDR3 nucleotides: TGTGCCAGCAGTTACGTCCCGGGAGGGATCACAGATACGCAGTATTTT. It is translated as CASSYVPGGITDTQYF.

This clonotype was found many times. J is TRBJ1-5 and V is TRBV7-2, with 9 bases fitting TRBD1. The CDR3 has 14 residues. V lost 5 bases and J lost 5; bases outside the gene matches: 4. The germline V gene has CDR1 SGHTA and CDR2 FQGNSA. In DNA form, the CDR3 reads TGTGCCAGCAGCCTGACAGGGGGTGATCAGCCCCAGCATTTT. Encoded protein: CASSLTGGDQPQHF.

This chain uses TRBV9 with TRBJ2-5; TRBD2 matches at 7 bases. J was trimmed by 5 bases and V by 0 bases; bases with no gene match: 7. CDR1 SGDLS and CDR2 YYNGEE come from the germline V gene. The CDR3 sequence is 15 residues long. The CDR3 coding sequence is TGTGCCAGCAGCGTAGGCGCGGGAGCAGGGGAGACCCAGTACTTC. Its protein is CASSVGAGAGETQYF.

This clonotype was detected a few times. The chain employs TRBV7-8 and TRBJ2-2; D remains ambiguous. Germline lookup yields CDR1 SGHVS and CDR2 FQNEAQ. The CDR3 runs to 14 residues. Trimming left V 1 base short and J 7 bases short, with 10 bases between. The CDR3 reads CASSLGAIGGELFF. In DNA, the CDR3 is TGTGCCAGCAGCTTAGGCGCCATTGGCGGGGAGCTGTTTTTT.

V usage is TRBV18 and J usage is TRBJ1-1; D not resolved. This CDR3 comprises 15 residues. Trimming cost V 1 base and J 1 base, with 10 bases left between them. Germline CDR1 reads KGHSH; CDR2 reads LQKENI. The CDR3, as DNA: TGTGCCAGCTCACCACAAACAAGGTGGAACACTGAAGCTTTCTTT. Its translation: CASSPQTRWNTEAFF.

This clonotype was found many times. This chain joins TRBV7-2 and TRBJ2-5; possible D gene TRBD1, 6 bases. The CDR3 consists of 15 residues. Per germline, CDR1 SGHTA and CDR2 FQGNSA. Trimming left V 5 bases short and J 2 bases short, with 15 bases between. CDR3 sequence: CASSKRQVGQETQYF. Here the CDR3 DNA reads TGTGCCAGCAGCAAGCGACAGGTGGGACAAGAGACCCAGTACTTC.

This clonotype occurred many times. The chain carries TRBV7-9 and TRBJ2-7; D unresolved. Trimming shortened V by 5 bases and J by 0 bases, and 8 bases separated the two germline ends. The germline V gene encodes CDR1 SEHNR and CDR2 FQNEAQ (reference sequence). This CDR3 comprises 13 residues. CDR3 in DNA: TGTGCCAGCAGCGAGTCGAGCTCCTACGAGCAGTACTTC. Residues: CASSESSSYEQYF.

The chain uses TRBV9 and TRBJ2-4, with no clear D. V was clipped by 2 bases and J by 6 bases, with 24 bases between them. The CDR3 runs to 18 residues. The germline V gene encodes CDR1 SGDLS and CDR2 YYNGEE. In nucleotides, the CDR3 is TGTGCCAGCAGCGTCTCGCTAAGCAGCAGTCCCGGTCTAAACATTCAGTACTTC. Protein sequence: CASSVSLSSSPGLNIQYF.

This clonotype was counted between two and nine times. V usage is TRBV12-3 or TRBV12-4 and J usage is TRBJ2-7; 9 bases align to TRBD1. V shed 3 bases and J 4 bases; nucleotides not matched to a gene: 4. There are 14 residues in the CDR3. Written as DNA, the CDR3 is TGTGCCAGCAGTTTCGCACAGGGGGCTTACGAGCAGTACTTC. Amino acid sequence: CASSFAQGAYEQYF.